The 15 T cell receptor beta chains given below trace back to one sample, sequenced in a study of T-cell reconstitution after alpha-beta-depleted transplantation in children. Unique molecular identifiers featured in how the TCRbeta library was prepared. TCRdb re-analysed the PCR reads in MiXCR, keeping a single row per CDR3 protein. The sample consists of 500,000 to 750,000 distinct CDR3 sequences, 10% to 15% of them appearing once. Sequenced here: PBMCs, mostly from graft donor cells, sampled 360 days after TCRalphabeta/CD19-depleted stem cell transplant. The receptors stem from a male patient aged 10-17 years who had a stem cell transplant for acute myeloid leukemia, so the T cells may come from the graft donor.

The rearrangement joins TRBV7-3 to TRBJ2-3; no clear D gene. There are 19 residues in the CDR3. Trimming shortened V by 0 bases and J by 0 bases, and 19 bases separated the two germline ends. Germline V gene sequence: CDR1 SGHTA, CDR2 FQGTGA. CDR3: CASSLTGLLGSSSTDTQYF. The DNA of the CDR3 is TGTGCCAGCAGCTTAACTGGTCTCCTGGGGTCGAGTAGCACAGATACGCAGTATTTT.

This clonotype was counted between two and nine times. V gene TRBV24-1 combines with J gene TRBJ2-7, with TRBD2 matching 11 bases. The V gene's germline CDR1 is KGHDR and CDR2 SFDVKD. The V segment lost 2 bases and the J segment 3 bases; nucleotides outside the gene matches: 2. CDR3 length: 15 amino acids. The CDR3 loop is CATSDWGTSGYEQYF. The CDR3 DNA sequence: TGTGCCACCAGTGATTGGGGGACTAGCGGCTACGAGCAGTACTTC.

This clonotype was recorded a few times. The rearrangement links TRBV6-2 or TRBV6-3 to TRBJ1-1; a possible D gene is TRBD1 (5 bases). Looked up from germline, CDR1 is MNHEY and CDR2 is SVGEGT. Trimming shortened V by 5 bases and J by 1 base, and 14 bases separated the two germline ends. This CDR3 comprises 15 residues. CDR3 in amino acids: CASSPGLTGNTEAFF. DNA of the CDR3: TGTGCCAGCAGTCCCGGGCTAACAGGGAACACTGAAGCTTTCTTT.

This chain joins TRBV29-1 and TRBJ1-4; tentatively, D is TRBD1 (6 bases). Germline values: CDR1 SQVTM, CDR2 ANQGSEA. The length of the CDR3 is 13 residues. Trimming pared 7 bases from V and 3 bases from J, leaving 12 bases between. CDR3 protein: CSALTGPNEKLFF. CDR3 nucleotides: TGCAGCGCGCTGACAGGACCTAATGAAAAACTGTTTTTT.

This clonotype showed up just a few times. This chain links TRBV11-3 with TRBJ2-1; D remains ambiguous. CDR1 SGHNT and CDR2 YENEEA come from the germline V gene. V dropped 1 base and J dropped 1 base, with 11 bases sitting between them. CDR3 length: 16 residues. CDR3: CASSLGLSQSYNEQFF. CDR3 DNA: TGTGCCAGCAGCTTAGGGTTATCCCAGTCCTACAATGAGCAGTTCTTC.

This clonotype was observed a few times. The chain has TRBV5-1 and TRBJ2-3; 12 bases map to TRBD2. With 3 bases clipped from V and 6 bases from J, the junction kept 8 bases outside the gene matches. The germline CDR1 and CDR2 sequences are SGHRS and YFSETQ. The CDR3 covers 16 residues. The CDR3 bases are TGCGCCAGCAGCTCTCCTAGCGGGAGGGTGGAGGATACGCAGTATTTT. This sequence encodes CASSSPSGRVEDTQYF.

This chain joins TRBV20-1 and TRBJ2-5; D gene uncertain. The CDR3 loop spans 13 amino acids. The V gene's germline CDR1 is DFQATT and CDR2 SNEGSKA (reference sequence). The CDR3 DNA reads as TGCAGCGCGTCGCCGACCCTCCTGGAGACCCAGTACTTC. Translation gives CSASPTLLETQYF.

J is TRBJ2-4 and V is TRBV12-3 or TRBV12-4; D is perhaps TRBD2 (6 bases). Trimming took 3 bases from V and 4 from J, leaving 13 bases between them. The CDR3 loop spans 15 amino acids. The CDR3 loop is CASSFLEGLKNIQYF. CDR3 in DNA: TGTGCCAGCAGTTTCCTGGAGGGGCTTAAAAACATTCAGTACTTC.

The CDR3 bases are TGTGCCAGCAGTTACTCTCCGGGCAATGAGCAGTTCTTC. Protein: CASSYSPGNEQFF. The chain uses TRBV6-2 or TRBV6-3 and TRBJ2-1; D is ambiguous. CDR3 length: 13 amino acids. CDR1 and CDR2 from the germline V gene are MNHEY and SVGEGT. With 0 bases removed from V and 6 bases from J, the gap between germline ends came to 6 bases.

V gene TRBV12-3 or TRBV12-4 combines with J gene TRBJ2-7, with 9 bases identical to TRBD1. The length of the CDR3 is 15 residues. J lost 1 base, V lost 4 bases, and 5 bases had no gene match. CDR3 loop: CASSSWTGESYEQYF. For the CDR3, the DNA is TGTGCCAGCAGTTCCTGGACAGGGGAGTCCTACGAGCAGTACTTC.

The chain links TRBV15 to TRBJ1-3, with D uncertain. The CDR3 has 17 amino acids. The germline gives CDR1 LNHNV, CDR2 YYDKDF (reference sequence). Between the trimmed V and J ends, which lost 1 base and 0 bases, there was a span of 13 bases. The CDR3 loop is CATSRGEGLSSGNTIYF. The CDR3 DNA reads TGTGCCACCAGCAGAGGGGAAGGATTGAGCTCTGGAAACACCATATATTTT.

This clonotype was seen a handful of times. The J gene is TRBJ2-7, the V gene TRBV14, with TRBD1 identical over 10 bases. There are 17 residues in the CDR3. Germline V gene data show CDR1 as SGHDN and CDR2 as FVKESK. V was pared by 5 bases and J by 0 bases, with 10 bases of the junction left unmatched. Here the CDR3 reads CASSKAWTGGSSYEQYF. The CDR3 coding sequence is TGTGCCAGCAGCAAAGCGTGGACAGGGGGAAGCTCCTACGAGCAGTACTTC.

This clonotype came up many times. The gene calls are TRBV9 and TRBJ2-7; the match to TRBD1 covers 7 bases. Trimming cost V 4 bases and J 5 bases; bases outside gene matches: 6. The CDR3 has 13 residues. Per germline, CDR1 SGDLS and CDR2 YYNGEE. CDR3 bases: TGTGCCAGCAGCAAAGGACAGGTCCACGAGCAGTACTTC. This sequence encodes CASSKGQVHEQYF.

This chain connects TRBV5-4 to TRBJ2-1; 8 bases line up with TRBD2. The V gene end was trimmed by 5 bases and the J gene end by 2 bases; junction bases not matched to a gene: 9. The CDR3 covers 16 residues. Germline loops: CDR1 SGHNT, CDR2 YYREEE (reference sequence). Here the CDR3 DNA reads TGTGCCAGCAGGCCTTCGAGCGGGGGTACCTACAATGAGCAGTTCTTC. This gives the protein CASRPSSGGTYNEQFF.

The CDR3 coding sequence is TGTGCCAGCAGCTTAGAGGGGCGGGGGAATCCAGATGAGCAGTTCTTC. This encodes CASSLEGRGNPDEQFF. The chain combines TRBV7-8 with TRBJ2-1; 7 nucleotides agree with TRBD2. The length of the CDR3 is 16 residues. Losses at the gene ends were 1 base for V and 8 bases for J; bases not matched to a gene: 11. In germline, CDR1 is SGHVS, CDR2 FQNEAQ. Filled out from reference TRBV7-8 and TRBJ2-1, the complete variable domain reads GAGVSQSPRYKVAKRGQDVALRCDPISGHVSLFWYQQALGQGPEFLTYFQNEAQLDKSGLPSDRFFAERPEGSVSTLKIQRTQQEDSAVYLCASSLEGRGNPDEQFFGPGTRLTVL.